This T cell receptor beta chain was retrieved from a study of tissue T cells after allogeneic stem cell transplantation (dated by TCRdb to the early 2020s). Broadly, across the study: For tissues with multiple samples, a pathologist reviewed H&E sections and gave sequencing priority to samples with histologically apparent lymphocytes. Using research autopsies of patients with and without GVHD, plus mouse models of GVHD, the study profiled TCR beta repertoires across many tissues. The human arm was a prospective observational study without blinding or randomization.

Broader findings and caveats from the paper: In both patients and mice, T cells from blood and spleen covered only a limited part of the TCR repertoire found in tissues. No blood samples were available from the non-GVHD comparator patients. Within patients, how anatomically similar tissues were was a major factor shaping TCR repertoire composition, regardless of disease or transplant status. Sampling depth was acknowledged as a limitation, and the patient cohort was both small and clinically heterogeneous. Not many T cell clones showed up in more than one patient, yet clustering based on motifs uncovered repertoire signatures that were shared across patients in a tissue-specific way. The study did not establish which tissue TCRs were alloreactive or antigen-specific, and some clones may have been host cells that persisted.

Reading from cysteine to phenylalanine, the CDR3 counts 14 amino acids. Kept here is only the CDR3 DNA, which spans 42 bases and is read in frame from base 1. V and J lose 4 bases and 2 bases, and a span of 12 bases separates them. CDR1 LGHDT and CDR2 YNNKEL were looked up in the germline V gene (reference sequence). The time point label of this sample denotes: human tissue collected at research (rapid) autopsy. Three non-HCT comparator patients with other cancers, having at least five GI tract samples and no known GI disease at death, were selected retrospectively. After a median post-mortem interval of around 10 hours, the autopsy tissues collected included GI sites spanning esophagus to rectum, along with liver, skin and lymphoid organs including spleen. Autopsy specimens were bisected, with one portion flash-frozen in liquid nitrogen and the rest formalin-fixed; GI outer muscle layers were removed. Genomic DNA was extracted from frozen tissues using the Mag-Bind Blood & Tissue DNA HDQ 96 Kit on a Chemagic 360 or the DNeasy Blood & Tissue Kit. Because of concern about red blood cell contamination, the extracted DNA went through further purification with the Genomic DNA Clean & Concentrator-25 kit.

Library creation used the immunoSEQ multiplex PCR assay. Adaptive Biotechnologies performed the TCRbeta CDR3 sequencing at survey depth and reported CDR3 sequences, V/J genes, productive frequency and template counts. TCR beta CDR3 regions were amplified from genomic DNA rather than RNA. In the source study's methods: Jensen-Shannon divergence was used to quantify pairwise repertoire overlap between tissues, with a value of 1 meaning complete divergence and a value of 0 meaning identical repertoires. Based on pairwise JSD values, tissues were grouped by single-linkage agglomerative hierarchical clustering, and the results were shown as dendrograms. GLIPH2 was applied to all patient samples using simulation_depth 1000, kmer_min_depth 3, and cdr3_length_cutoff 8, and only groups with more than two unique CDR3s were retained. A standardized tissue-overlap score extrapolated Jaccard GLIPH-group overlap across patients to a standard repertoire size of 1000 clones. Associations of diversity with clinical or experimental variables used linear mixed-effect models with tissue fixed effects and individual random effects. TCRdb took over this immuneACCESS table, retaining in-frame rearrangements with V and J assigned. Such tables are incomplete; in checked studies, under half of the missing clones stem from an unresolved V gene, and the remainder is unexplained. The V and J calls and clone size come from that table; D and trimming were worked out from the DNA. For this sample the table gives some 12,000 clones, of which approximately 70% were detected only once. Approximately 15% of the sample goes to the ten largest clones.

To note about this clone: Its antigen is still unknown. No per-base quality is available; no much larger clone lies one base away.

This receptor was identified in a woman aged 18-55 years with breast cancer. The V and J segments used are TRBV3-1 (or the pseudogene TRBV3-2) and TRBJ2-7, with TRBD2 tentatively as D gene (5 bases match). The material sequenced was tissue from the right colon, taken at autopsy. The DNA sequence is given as TGTGCCAGCAGCCCCATTACTAGTACCTACGAGCAGTACTTC. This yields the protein CASSPITSTYEQYF.